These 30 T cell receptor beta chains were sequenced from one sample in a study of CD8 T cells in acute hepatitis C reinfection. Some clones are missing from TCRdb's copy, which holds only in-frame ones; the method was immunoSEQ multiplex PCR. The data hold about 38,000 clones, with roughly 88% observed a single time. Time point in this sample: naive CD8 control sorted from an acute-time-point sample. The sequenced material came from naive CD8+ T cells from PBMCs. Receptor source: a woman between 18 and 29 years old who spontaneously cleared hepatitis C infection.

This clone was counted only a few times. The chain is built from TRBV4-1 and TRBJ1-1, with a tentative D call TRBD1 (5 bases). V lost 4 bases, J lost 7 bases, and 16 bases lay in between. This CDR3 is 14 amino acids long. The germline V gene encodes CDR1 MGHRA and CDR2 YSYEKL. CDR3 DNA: TGCGCCAGCAGCCCCCGACAGCCCGTTTATGAAGCTTTCTTT. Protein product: CASSPRQPVYEAFF.

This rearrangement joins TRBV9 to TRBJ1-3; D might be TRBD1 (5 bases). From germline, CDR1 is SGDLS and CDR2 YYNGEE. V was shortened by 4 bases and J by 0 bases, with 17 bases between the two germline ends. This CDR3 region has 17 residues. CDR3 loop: CASSTTFWTSSGNTIYF. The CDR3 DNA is TGTGCCAGCAGCACGACCTTCTGGACAAGCTCTGGAAACACCATATATTTT.

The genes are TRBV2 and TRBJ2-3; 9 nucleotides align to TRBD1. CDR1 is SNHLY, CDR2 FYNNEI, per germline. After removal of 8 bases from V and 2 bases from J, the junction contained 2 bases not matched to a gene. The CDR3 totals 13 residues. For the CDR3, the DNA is TGTGCCAGCCGGGACAGGGTCACAGATACGCAGTATTTT. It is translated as CASRDRVTDTQYF.

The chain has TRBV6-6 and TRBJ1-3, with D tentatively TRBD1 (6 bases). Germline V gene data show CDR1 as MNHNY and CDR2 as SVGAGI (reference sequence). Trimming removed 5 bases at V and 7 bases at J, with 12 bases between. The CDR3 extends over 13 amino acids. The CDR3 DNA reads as TGTGCCAGCAGTACAGGACAGTCGAACACCATATATTTT. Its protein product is CASSTGQSNTIYF.

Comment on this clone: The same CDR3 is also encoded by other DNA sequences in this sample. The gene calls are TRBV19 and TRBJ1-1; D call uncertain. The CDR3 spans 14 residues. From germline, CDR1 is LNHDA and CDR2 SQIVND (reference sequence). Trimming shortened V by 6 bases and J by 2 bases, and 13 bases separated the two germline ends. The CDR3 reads CASRVRGFNTEAFF. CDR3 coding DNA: TGTGCCAGTAGGGTCCGGGGATTCAACACTGAAGCTTTCTTT.

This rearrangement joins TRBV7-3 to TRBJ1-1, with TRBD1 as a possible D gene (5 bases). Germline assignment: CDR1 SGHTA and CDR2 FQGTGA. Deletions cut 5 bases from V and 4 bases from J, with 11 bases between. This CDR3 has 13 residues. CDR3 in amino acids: CASSHMGGTEAFF. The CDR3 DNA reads TGTGCCAGCAGCCATATGGGGGGCACTGAAGCTTTCTTT.

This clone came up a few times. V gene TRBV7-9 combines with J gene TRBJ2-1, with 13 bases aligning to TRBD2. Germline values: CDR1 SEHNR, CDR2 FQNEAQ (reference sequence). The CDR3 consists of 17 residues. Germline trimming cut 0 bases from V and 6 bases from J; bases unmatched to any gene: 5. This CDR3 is CASSLARTSGSLNEQFF. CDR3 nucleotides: TGTGCCAGCAGCTTAGCGCGGACTAGCGGGAGTCTCAATGAGCAGTTCTTC.

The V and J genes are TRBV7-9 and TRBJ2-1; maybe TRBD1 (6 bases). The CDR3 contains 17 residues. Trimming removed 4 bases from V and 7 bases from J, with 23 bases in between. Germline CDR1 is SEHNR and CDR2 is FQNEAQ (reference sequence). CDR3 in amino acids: CASSSSYRAPLGNEQFF. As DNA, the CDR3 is TGTGCCAGCAGCTCCTCATACAGGGCCCCCCTTGGGAATGAGCAGTTCTTC.

CDR3 in amino acids: CASSRVTGGHGEKLFF. As DNA, the CDR3 is TGTGCCAGCAGCCGGGTGACGGGGGGGCATGGAGAAAAACTGTTTTTT. The chain joins TRBV13 to TRBJ1-4; maybe TRBD1 (6 bases). Germline CDR1 and CDR2: PRHDT and FYEKMQ (reference sequence). The germline V and J ends were trimmed by 5 bases and 8 bases, with 21 bases remaining between them. The CDR3 is 16 amino acids.

The CDR3 spells CASSPHGGISGNTIYF. The CDR3, as DNA: TGTGCCAGCAGCCCCCATGGGGGCATCTCTGGAAACACCATATATTTT. The V gene is TRBV9, the J gene TRBJ1-3, with D possibly being TRBD1 (6 bases). Trimming cost V 4 bases and J 0 bases, with 14 bases left between them. There are 16 residues in the CDR3. Germline-derived CDR1 and CDR2 are SGDLS and YYNGEE.

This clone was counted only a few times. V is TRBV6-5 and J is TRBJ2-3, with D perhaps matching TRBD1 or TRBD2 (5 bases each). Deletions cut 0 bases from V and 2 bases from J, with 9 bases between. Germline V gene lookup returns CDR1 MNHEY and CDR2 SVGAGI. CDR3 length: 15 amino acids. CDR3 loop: CASSYSEGPTDTQYF. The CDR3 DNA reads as TGTGCCAGCAGTTACTCAGAGGGGCCCACAGATACGCAGTATTTT.

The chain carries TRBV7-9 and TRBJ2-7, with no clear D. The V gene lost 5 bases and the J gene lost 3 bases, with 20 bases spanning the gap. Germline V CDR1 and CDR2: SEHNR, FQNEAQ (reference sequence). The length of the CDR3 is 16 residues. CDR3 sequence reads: CASSPGSSKSFYEQYF. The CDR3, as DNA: TGTGCCAGCAGCCCCGGCTCTAGTAAGTCTTTCTACGAGCAGTACTTC.

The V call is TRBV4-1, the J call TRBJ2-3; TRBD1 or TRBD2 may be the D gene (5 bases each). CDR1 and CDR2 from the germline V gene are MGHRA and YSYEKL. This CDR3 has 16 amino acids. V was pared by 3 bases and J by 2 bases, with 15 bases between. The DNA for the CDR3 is TGCGCCAGCAGCCATGCCGGGACGGAGGACACAGATACGCAGTATTTT. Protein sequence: CASSHAGTEDTDTQYF.

The CDR3 DNA reads as TGTGCCAGCGGACTCCCGGGACAGCTAAGCAATCAGCCCCAGCATTTT. It codes for CASGLPGQLSNQPQHF. The gene calls are TRBV28 and TRBJ1-5; 7 bases fit TRBD1. The CDR3 spans 16 residues. The germline gives CDR1 MDHEN, CDR2 SYDVKM. Trimming cost V 8 bases and J 1 base; bases outside gene matches: 11.

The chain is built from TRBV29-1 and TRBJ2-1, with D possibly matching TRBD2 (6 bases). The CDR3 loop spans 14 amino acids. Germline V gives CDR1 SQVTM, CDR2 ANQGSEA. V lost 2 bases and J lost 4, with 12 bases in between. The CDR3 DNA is TGCAGCGTTGAAACGCGGGAACCGTACAATGAGCAGTTCTTC. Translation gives CSVETREPYNEQFF.

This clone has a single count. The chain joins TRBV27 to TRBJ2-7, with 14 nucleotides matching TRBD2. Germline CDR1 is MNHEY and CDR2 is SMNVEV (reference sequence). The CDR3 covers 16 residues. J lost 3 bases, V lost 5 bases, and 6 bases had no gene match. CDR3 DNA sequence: TGTGCCAGCAGTAAGCTGGGACTAGCGGGAGTCTACGAGCAGTACTTC. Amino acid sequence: CASSKLGLAGVYEQYF.

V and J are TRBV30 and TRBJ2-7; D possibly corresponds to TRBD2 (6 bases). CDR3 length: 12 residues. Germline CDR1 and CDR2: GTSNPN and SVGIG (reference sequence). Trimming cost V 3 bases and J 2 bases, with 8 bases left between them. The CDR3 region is CAWSGGTYEQYF. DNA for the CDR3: TGTGCCTGGAGCGGGGGAACCTACGAGCAGTACTTC.

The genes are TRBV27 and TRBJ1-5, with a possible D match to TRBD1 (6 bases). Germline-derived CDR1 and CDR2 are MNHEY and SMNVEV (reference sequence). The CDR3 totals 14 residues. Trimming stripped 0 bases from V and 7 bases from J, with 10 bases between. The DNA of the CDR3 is TGTGCCAGCAGTTTATCGGTGGGGGGCCAGCCCCAGCATTTT. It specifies CASSLSVGGQPQHF.

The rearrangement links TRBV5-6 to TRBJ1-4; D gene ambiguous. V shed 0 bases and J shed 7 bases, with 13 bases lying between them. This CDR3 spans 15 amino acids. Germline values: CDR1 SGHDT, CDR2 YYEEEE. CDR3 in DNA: TGTGCCAGCAGCTTGGTGCCGGGCGAAGGTGAAAAACTGTTTTTT. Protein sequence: CASSLVPGEGEKLFF. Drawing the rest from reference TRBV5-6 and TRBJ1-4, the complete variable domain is DAGVTQSPTHLIKTRGQQVTLRCSPKSGHDTVSWYQQALGQGPQFIFQYYEEEERQRGNFPDRFSGHQFPNYSSELNVNALLLGDSALYLCASSLVPGEGEKLFFGSGTQLSVL.

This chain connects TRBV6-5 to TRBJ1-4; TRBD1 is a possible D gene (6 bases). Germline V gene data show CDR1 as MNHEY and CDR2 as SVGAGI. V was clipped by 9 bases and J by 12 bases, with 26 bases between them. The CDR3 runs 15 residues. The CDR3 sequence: CASGGVGAYIFELFF. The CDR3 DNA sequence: TGTGCCAGTGGAGGCGTGGGGGCATATATTTTTGAACTGTTTTTT.

CDR3 nucleotides: TGTGCCAGCAGTTACTCCGAAGTAACACGGTCCTACGAGCAGTACTTC. This gives the protein CASSYSEVTRSYEQYF. V is TRBV6-5 and J is TRBJ2-7; D gene uncertain. V shed 0 bases and J shed 1 base, with 13 bases lying between them. The CDR3 totals 16 residues. CDR1 is MNHEY and CDR2 is SVGAGI in the germline V gene.

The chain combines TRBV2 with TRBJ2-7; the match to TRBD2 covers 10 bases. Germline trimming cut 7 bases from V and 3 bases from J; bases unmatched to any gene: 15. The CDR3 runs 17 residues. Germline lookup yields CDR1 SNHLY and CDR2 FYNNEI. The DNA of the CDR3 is TGTGCCAGCATTGGGGACGGAGCGGGAGGGCACTACTACGAGCAGTACTTC. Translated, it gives CASIGDGAGGHYYEQYF.

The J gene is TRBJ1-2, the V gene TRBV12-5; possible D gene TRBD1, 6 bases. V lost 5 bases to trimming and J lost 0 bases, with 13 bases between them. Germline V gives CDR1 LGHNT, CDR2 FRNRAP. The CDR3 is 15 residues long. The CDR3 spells CASGTGTPTNYGYTF. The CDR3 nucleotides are TGTGCTAGTGGTACCGGGACACCTACTAACTATGGCTACACCTTC.

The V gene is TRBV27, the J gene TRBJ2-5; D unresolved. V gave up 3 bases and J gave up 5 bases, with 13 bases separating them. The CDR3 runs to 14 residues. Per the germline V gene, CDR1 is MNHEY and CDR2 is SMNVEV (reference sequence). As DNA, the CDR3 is TGTGCCAGCAGTTTGAAGGGTTTTCGGGAGACCCAGTACTTC. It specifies CASSLKGFRETQYF.

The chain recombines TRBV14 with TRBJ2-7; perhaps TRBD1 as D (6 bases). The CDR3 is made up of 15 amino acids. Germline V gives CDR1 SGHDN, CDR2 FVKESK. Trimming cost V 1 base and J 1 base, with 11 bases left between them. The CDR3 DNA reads TGTGCCAGCAGCCAAGGGCAGGGGCCTTCCTACGAGCAGTACTTC. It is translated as CASSQGQGPSYEQYF.

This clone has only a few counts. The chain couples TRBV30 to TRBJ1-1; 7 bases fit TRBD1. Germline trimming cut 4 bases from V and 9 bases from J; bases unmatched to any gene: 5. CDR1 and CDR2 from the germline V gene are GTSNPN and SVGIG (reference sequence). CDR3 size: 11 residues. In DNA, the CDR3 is TGTGCCTGGAAAGTGGGACAGAAAGCTTTCTTT. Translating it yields CAWKVGQKAFF.

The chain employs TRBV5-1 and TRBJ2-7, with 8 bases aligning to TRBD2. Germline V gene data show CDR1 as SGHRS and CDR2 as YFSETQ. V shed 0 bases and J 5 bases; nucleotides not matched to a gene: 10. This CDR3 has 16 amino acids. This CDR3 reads CASSLEPGLVLDEQYF. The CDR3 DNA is TGCGCCAGCAGCTTGGAGCCGGGACTAGTCTTAGACGAGCAGTACTTC.

In DNA, the CDR3 is TGTGCCAGTAGTATTGTATCGGGTGGAAACACTGAAGCTTTCTTT. As protein: CASSIVSGGNTEAFF. This rearrangement joins TRBV19 to TRBJ1-1; D remains unclear. The germline V gene has CDR1 LNHDA and CDR2 SQIVND (reference sequence). V lost 3 bases and J lost 2, with 13 bases in between. This CDR3 has 15 amino acids.

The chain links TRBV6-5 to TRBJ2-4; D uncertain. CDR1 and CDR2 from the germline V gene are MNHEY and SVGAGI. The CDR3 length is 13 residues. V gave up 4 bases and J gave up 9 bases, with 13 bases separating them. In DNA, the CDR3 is TGTGCCAGCAGTTGGGCCAGAATAGGCATTCAGTACTTC. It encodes CASSWARIGIQYF.

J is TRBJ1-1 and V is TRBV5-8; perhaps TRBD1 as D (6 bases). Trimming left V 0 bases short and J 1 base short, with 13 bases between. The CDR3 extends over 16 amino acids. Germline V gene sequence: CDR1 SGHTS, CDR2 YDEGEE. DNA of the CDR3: TGTGCCAGCAGCTTGGGTCGGGGGCGAGCGAACACTGAAGCTTTCTTT. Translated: CASSLGRGRANTEAFF.